The entry that follows covers one T cell receptor beta chain sequence. The sample originates from a study of blood T cell repertoires in COVID-19. The cohort comprised adults aged about 18 to 100 years residing in about two dozen US areas. Between the trimmed V and J ends, which lost 6 bases and 2 bases, there was a span of 10 bases. Germline V gene data show CDR1 as SNHLY and CDR2 as FYNNEI. The length of the CDR3 is 13 residues. Per the authors' pipeline: Quantification of nucleated cells was approximated via reference gene primer amplification. This table comes from immunoSEQ multiplex PCR, and its TCRdb copy is limited to in-frame clones, with some not included. The DNA gave D and trimming, while V, J and clone size come from that table. The data show about 480,000 clones, approximately 90% seen once.

The sample was PBMCs or T cells enriched from blood (not recorded which). The chain uses TRBV2 and TRBJ1-2; D is perhaps TRBD1 (5 bases). This receptor was obtained from a woman aged 40 to 50 who had recovered from COVID-19. The CDR3 region has the DNA TGTGCCAGCAGGGGACTGTCCAACTATGGCTACACCTTC. Encoded protein: CASRGLSNYGYTF.